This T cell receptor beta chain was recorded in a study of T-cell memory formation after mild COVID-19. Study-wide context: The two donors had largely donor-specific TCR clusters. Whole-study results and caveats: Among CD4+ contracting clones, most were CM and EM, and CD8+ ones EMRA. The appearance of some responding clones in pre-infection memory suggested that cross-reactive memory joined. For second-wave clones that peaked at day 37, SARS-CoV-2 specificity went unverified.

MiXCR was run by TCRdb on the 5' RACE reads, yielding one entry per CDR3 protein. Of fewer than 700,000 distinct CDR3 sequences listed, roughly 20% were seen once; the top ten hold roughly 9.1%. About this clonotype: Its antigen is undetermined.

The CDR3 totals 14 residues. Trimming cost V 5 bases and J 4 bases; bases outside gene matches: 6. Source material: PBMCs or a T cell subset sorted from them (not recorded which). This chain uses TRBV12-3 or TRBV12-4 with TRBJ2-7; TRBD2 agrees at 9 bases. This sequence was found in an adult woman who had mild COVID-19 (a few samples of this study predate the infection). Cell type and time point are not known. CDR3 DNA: TGTGCCAGCAGTGATAGCGGGAGTAGGTACGAGCAGTACTTC. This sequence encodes CASSDSGSRYEQYF.